This record concerns one T cell receptor beta chain sequence. It lacks a known antigen. Qualities for individual bases were not recorded, and no much larger clone is one base off. The time point label, read with the paper, signifies: baseline before first vaccination. Vaccinee samples were obtained from the UK trials COV001 and COV002, which included a single-blind randomized controlled phase 2/3 trial of AZD1222 (ChAdOx1 nCoV-19) in healthy adults. For TCRbeta chain sequencing, PBMC samples were collected from trial participants at day 0 and at day 28 after the second dose. The CDR3 regions of human TCRbeta chains were subjected to immunosequencing. As for the authors' bioinformatics: Repertoire TCRs were checked for matches against a reference library of SARS-CoV-2-specific TCRs that had been generated using the MIRA antigen-specificity platform. Breadth was defined as the fraction of unique TCRs that were SARS-CoV-2-associated. Depth was defined as the fraction of total T cells that were SARS-CoV-2-associated. Each spike-specific TCR was assigned to its reactive spike region and to a CD4 or CD8 class using the MIRA data. Log10-transformed breadth and depth values were compared by one-way ANOVA with Sidak's multiple comparisons tests. The immuneACCESS repertoire file appears here via TCRdb, limited to in-frame rearrangements. These files lack a portion of the clones; in checked studies, under half of the deficit traces to unresolved V genes, and the cause of the others is not known. V and J calls plus clone size are reproduced from that table; the DNA served to infer D and trimming. For this sample the table gives under 130,000 clones, of which roughly nine tenths were detected only once. The top ten constitute 1.2% of the sample.

The data were taken from a study of T cell responses to AZD1222 COVID-19 vaccine (dated by TCRdb to about 2021). Notes on the research overall: AZD1222 recipients whose second dose came at about 4 weeks and those whose second dose came at about 12 weeks were combined into one group, since spike-specific TCR depth and breadth did not differ between the two schedules. A total of about 230 trial participants underwent TCR sequencing, of whom around 200 received two doses of AZD1222 and around 25 received two doses of the MenACWY control vaccine. Trial participants were enrolled by age into subgroups of 18-55, 56-69 and 70-plus years, and roughly 150, 30 and 60 TCR-sequenced participants, respectively, were included in these subgroups. The study at large found these results: Vaccine-associated CD4 TCRs spanned the whole spike protein, with dominant responses in regions 160-218 and 743-854. After two AZD1222 doses, both the breadth and the depth of spike-specific TCRs were significantly higher than at day 0 and than in MenACWY recipients. Conclusions about previously exposed vaccinees were limited because only five to seven AZD1222 recipients were SARS-CoV-2 seropositive at baseline. Because no day 14 peak-response samples were available, the repertoires could be characterized only after the peak T cell response. The 56-69-year group was small, and its depth increase did not reach significance, likely because of low power. Nearly half of unique spike-specific TCRs reportedly recognized epitopes outside regions mutated in the B.1.351 and B.1.1.7 variants. Most participants were white British and females outnumbered males, and the authors suggested that clonal diversity may have been underestimated.

The junction shows trimming of 5 bases on V and 5 bases on J, and the gene matches do not reach 7 bases of it. The germline V gene (reference sequence) supplies CDR1 PRHDT and CDR2 FYEKMQ. The CDR3 covers 15 residues, taking in both the cysteine and the phenylalanine. Just the 45-base CDR3 DNA is kept, in frame starting at base 1. This sequence originates from an adult in good health. This sequence uses TRBV13 and TRBJ2-7; TRBD2 lines up with 12 middle nucleotides. Sequenced material: peripheral blood, taken on day 0 of AZD1222 vaccination. The CDR3 sequence is CASSPRLAGDHEQYF. The nucleotide sequence is TGTGCCAGCAGCCCTAGACTAGCGGGAGACCACGAGCAGTACTTC.